This record covers a single TCR beta chain. The source of the sample is a study of Ad26.COV2.S vaccination and SARS-CoV-2 variants. Study overall: Vaccine-arm donor from the placebo-controlled COV1001 Ad26.COV2.S trial. Doses of Ad26.COV2.S were injected into muscle once or twice, 56 days apart.

Sample treatment: 15 to 20 received Ad26.COV2.S at low or high dose, single or two shots; roughly five received placebo; per-sample allocation not given. The investigators took samples on day 63 after the first vaccine or placebo injection. Based in Boston, the donor was an adult of 18-55 years. SARS-CoV-2 spike from the Wuhan strain was encoded by the vaccine, an Ad26 vector. With V trimmed by 0 bases and J by 5 bases, 6 bases remained unmatched. Germline V gene lookup returns CDR1 SGHTA and CDR2 FQGNSA. This CDR3 is built from 15 residues. The protocol was immunoSEQ multiplex PCR, while the TCRdb copy is restricted to in-frame clones and leaves out a portion. The sample consists of about 430,000 clones, around nine tenths of them appearing once.

This receptor was identified in a person between 18 and 65 years old who received the Ad26.COV2.S COVID-19 vaccine or a placebo. The chain links TRBV7-2 to TRBJ2-5, with 7 bases fitting TRBD1. Sequences were derived from peripheral blood, sampled in a trial of Ad26.COV2.S vaccine versus placebo. As DNA, the CDR3 is TGTGCCAGCAGCTTAGCCCACAGGGGTTTGGAGACCCAGTACTTC. This translates into CASSLAHRGLETQYF.